A selection of T cell receptor beta chains follows, all from one sample in a study of blood T cells in healthy people across ages. In TCRdb, the 5' RACE reads were re-called with MiXCR into one record per CDR3 protein. Among under 2 million distinct CDR3 sequences listed, about 31% were seen once. Sequencing used blood. The receptors were sampled from a woman aged 25 to 39 in good health. Both conserved end residues are part of each CDR3. D genes are given only for firm matches. Rows may omit the clone size; those that give it use once, few, many or a size class.

J gene: TRBJ2-7
clone size: NA
V gene: TRBV6-2/TRBV6-3
D gene: TRBD2
CDR3 DNA: TGTGCCAGCAGTTACGCGGGGGTCTCCTACGAGCAGTACTTC
CDR3 protein: CASSYAGVSYEQYF

J gene: TRBJ2-7
clone size: NA
V gene: TRBV2
D gene: TRBD1
CDR3 DNA: TGTGCCAGCAGTGGACCTGGACAGGGGCGGTACGAGCAGTACTTC
CDR3 protein: CASSGPGQGRYEQYF

J gene: TRBJ2-2
clone size: NA
V gene: TRBV6-1
D gene: TRBD1
CDR3 DNA: TGTGCCAGCAGTGAACAGGGGGCGAGCGGGGAGCTGTTTTTT
CDR3 protein: CASSEQGASGELFF

J gene: TRBJ2-7
clone size: NA
V gene: TRBV11-1
D gene: NA
CDR3 DNA: TGTGCCAGCAGGGCGGGCGACGAAGCCTACGAGCAGTACTTC
CDR3 protein: CASRAGDEAYEQYF

J gene: TRBJ2-5
clone size: NA
V gene: TRBV29-1
D gene: TRBD2
CDR3 DNA: TGCAGCGTTGAAGGGGCCTCACTAGCGGGGGGGAGGACCCAGTACTTC
CDR3 protein: CSVEGASLAGGRTQYF

J gene: TRBJ2-3
clone size: NA
V gene: TRBV5-6
D gene: TRBD1
CDR3 DNA: TGTGCCAGCAGCCCCGGACAGGGGCGTGCAGATACGCAGTATTTT
CDR3 protein: CASSPGQGRADTQYF

J gene: TRBJ2-3
clone size: NA
V gene: TRBV27
D gene: NA
CDR3 DNA: TGTGCCAGCAGCTCGATAGTGGGAGAGGGCCCAGATACGCAGTATTTT
CDR3 protein: CASSSIVGEGPDTQYF

J gene: TRBJ1-1
clone size: many
V gene: TRBV7-9
D gene: NA
CDR3 DNA: TGTGCCAGCAGCTTCGGGGTGGGCTACACTGAAGCTTTCTTT
CDR3 protein: CASSFGVGYTEAFF

J gene: TRBJ1-6
clone size: NA
V gene: TRBV27
D gene: NA
CDR3 DNA: TGTGCCAGCAGTTTATGGGCAGGGCCTAATAATTCACCCCTCCACTTT
CDR3 protein: CASSLWAGPNNSPLHF

J gene: TRBJ1-6
clone size: few
V gene: TRBV10-3
D gene: NA
CDR3 DNA: TGTGCCATCAGTTTTGGAGACCTCGGAAATTCACCCCTCCACTTT
CDR3 protein: CAISFGDLGNSPLHF

J gene: TRBJ1-2
clone size: NA
V gene: TRBV20-1
D gene: NA
CDR3 DNA: TGCAGTGCTAGACCGACAGTCTATGGCTACACCTTC
CDR3 protein: CSARPTVYGYTF

J gene: TRBJ2-7
clone size: NA
V gene: TRBV4-1
D gene: TRBD1
CDR3 DNA: TGCGCCAGCAGCCCGCCAGGGGGAATCTCCGAGCAGTACTTC
CDR3 protein: CASSPPGGISEQYF

J gene: TRBJ2-3
clone size: NA
V gene: TRBV5-4
D gene: TRBD2
CDR3 DNA: TGTGTCAGCAGCTACGGGGGGGGCAAAGATACGCAGTATTTT
CDR3 protein: CVSSYGGGKDTQYF

J gene: TRBJ2-1
clone size: many
V gene: TRBV11-2
D gene: TRBD1
CDR3 DNA: TGTGCCAGCAGCAAAGCCAGGACAGGGGGGAGCAATGAGCAGTTCTTC
CDR3 protein: CASSKARTGGSNEQFF

J gene: TRBJ2-3
clone size: NA
V gene: TRBV20-1
D gene: NA
CDR3 DNA: TGCAGTGCTAGATGGTCGAACACAGATATGCAGTATTTT
CDR3 protein: CSARWSNTDMQYF

J gene: TRBJ2-3
clone size: NA
V gene: TRBV27
D gene: NA
CDR3 DNA: TGTGCCAGCAGTTCCGGACTTACCCAGCCGTATTTT
CDR3 protein: CASSSGLTQPYF

J gene: TRBJ1-5
clone size: once
V gene: TRBV7-9
D gene: NA
CDR3 DNA: TGTGCCCGCAGCGAGGAGGGTGTTGGCAATCAGCCCCAGCATTTT
CDR3 protein: CARSEEGVGNQPQHF

J gene: TRBJ2-1
clone size: NA
V gene: TRBV2
D gene: NA
CDR3 DNA: TGTGCCAGCAAAACTCGGCCGAATGAGCAGTTCTTC
CDR3 protein: CASKTRPNEQFF

J gene: TRBJ2-7
clone size: few
V gene: TRBV3-1
D gene: TRBD1
CDR3 DNA: TGTGCCAGCAGCCAAGAGGGACAGGTGGACGAGCAGTACTTC
CDR3 protein: CASSQEGQVDEQYF

J gene: TRBJ2-7
clone size: few
V gene: TRBV28
D gene: NA
CDR3 DNA: TGTGCCAGCACCACGCCTGCGAGCTCCTACGAGCAGTACTTC
CDR3 protein: CASTTPASSYEQYF

J gene: TRBJ2-7
clone size: few
V gene: TRBV20-1
D gene: NA
CDR3 DNA: TGCAGTGCTAGAGAGGGTGGGAAGAGTTACTACGAGCAGTACTTC
CDR3 protein: CSAREGGKSYYEQYF

J gene: TRBJ2-3
clone size: NA
V gene: TRBV5-8
D gene: TRBD1
CDR3 DNA: TGTGCCAGCAGCTTAGAGTCCCGGACAGGGGGTAGCACAGATACGCAGTATTTT
CDR3 protein: CASSLESRTGGSTDTQYF

J gene: TRBJ2-7
clone size: NA
V gene: TRBV21-1
D gene: NA
CDR3 DNA: TGTGCCTCTTTAGGGGCCTACGAGCAGTACTTC
CDR3 protein: CASLGAYEQYF

J gene: TRBJ2-7
clone size: NA
V gene: TRBV27
D gene: NA
CDR3 DNA: TGTGCCAGCAGTTTAAGGGGGGTGGGCTACGAGCAGTACTTC
CDR3 protein: CASSLRGVGYEQYF

J gene: TRBJ1-4
clone size: NA
V gene: TRBV28
D gene: NA
CDR3 DNA: TGTGCCAGCAGTCAGCGACAGTGGAAAGAGGCAACTAATGAAAAACTGTTTTTT
CDR3 protein: CASSQRQWKEATNEKLFF

J gene: TRBJ2-1
clone size: NA
V gene: TRBV2
D gene: NA
CDR3 DNA: TGTGCCAGCAGTGAGGGAGTGGGGCGGGGATTCAACAATGAGCAGTTCTTC
CDR3 protein: CASSEGVGRGFNNEQFF

J gene: TRBJ2-1
clone size: NA
V gene: TRBV9
D gene: TRBD2
CDR3 DNA: TGTGCCAGCAGCGTAGGGGGACTAGCCTACGATGAGCAGTTCTTC
CDR3 protein: CASSVGGLAYDEQFF

J gene: TRBJ2-2
clone size: NA
V gene: TRBV12-3/TRBV12-4
D gene: NA
CDR3 DNA: TGTGCCAGCAGTCTCCCGGGGGCCGGGGAGCTGTTTTTT
CDR3 protein: CASSLPGAGELFF

J gene: TRBJ2-5
clone size: many
V gene: TRBV29-1
D gene: NA
CDR3 DNA: TGCAGCGTTGAAGGACCATTCCAAGAGACCCAGTACTTC
CDR3 protein: CSVEGPFQETQYF

J gene: TRBJ1-2
clone size: NA
V gene: TRBV10-3
D gene: NA
CDR3 DNA: TGTGTCATCAGTGATCCAGGGGCTGGTGGCTACACCTTC
CDR3 protein: CVISDPGAGGYTF

J gene: TRBJ2-4
clone size: NA
V gene: TRBV29-1
D gene: NA
CDR3 DNA: TGCAGCTTGGGGGCGAGGACAGTTCTTGGCTTAGAGCAGTACTTC
CDR3 protein: CSLGARTVLGLEQYF

J gene: TRBJ2-5
clone size: NA
V gene: TRBV20-1
D gene: NA
CDR3 DNA: TGCAGTACCAAGGGGGGCTCCATAGGGGAGACCCAGTACTTC
CDR3 protein: CSTKGGSIGETQYF

J gene: TRBJ2-3
clone size: many
V gene: TRBV5-1
D gene: NA
CDR3 DNA: TGCGCCAGCAGCTTGGTCGCGGGAAGGGATACGCAGTATTTT
CDR3 protein: CASSLVAGRDTQYF

J gene: TRBJ2-7
clone size: NA
V gene: TRBV10-3
D gene: NA
CDR3 DNA: TGTGCCATCAGCACCGACTGGACGGATAGCTCCTACGAGCAGTACTTC
CDR3 protein: CAISTDWTDSSYEQYF

J gene: TRBJ1-1
clone size: many
V gene: TRBV20-1
D gene: NA
CDR3 DNA: TGCAGTGCCTCCCGGGGGCCGAACACTGAAGCTTTCTTT
CDR3 protein: CSASRGPNTEAFF

J gene: TRBJ2-1
clone size: NA
V gene: TRBV18
D gene: NA
CDR3 DNA: TGTGCCAGCTCACCGTACCAAGGGACCCAGTTCTTC
CDR3 protein: CASSPYQGTQFF

J gene: TRBJ1-2
clone size: few
V gene: TRBV20-1
D gene: TRBD1
CDR3 DNA: TGCAGTGCTCCGACAGGGTTGTATGGCTACACCTTC
CDR3 protein: CSAPTGLYGYTF

J gene: TRBJ2-7
clone size: NA
V gene: TRBV20-1
D gene: NA
CDR3 DNA: TGCAGTGCTAGACAGTCCCACGAGCAGTACTTC
CDR3 protein: CSARQSHEQYF

J gene: TRBJ2-3
clone size: few
V gene: TRBV20-1
D gene: TRBD2
CDR3 DNA: TGCAGTGCGAAGACTAGCGGGAGGCCGAGCACAGATACGCAGTATTTT
CDR3 protein: CSAKTSGRPSTDTQYF

J gene: TRBJ2-1
clone size: few
V gene: TRBV6-5
D gene: TRBD2
CDR3 DNA: TGTGCCAGCAGTTACTCTGAGGTGCTAGCGGGAGACAATGAGCAGTTCTTC
CDR3 protein: CASSYSEVLAGDNEQFF

J gene: TRBJ2-2
clone size: NA
V gene: TRBV10-3
D gene: TRBD1
CDR3 DNA: TGTGCCGTCAGTGGTCCGGGACAGGGGGCTACCGGGGAGCTGTTTTTT
CDR3 protein: CAVSGPGQGATGELFF

J gene: TRBJ2-1
clone size: NA
V gene: TRBV25-1
D gene: TRBD2
CDR3 DNA: TGTGCCAGCAGTGAATTGACTAGCGGACCCTACAATGAGCAGTTCTTC
CDR3 protein: CASSELTSGPYNEQFF

J gene: TRBJ2-7
clone size: many
V gene: TRBV29-1
D gene: NA
CDR3 DNA: TGCAGCGTCTGGACGGGCTCCTACGAGCAGTACTTC
CDR3 protein: CSVWTGSYEQYF

J gene: TRBJ2-7
clone size: few
V gene: TRBV2
D gene: NA
CDR3 DNA: TGTGCCAGCCCCCTTCCGGGGGCGCTAGACGAGCAGTACTTC
CDR3 protein: CASPLPGALDEQYF

J gene: TRBJ1-1
clone size: few
V gene: TRBV7-9
D gene: TRBD1
CDR3 DNA: TGTGCCAGCAGCTTCGGGACAGGGGATGGTGTAGCTTTCTTT
CDR3 protein: CASSFGTGDGVAFF

J gene: TRBJ2-5
clone size: few
V gene: TRBV4-1
D gene: NA
CDR3 DNA: TGCGCCAGCAGCTTAGGGCAGGGGGTCATAGGGGAGGCCCAGTACTTC
CDR3 protein: CASSLGQGVIGEAQYF

J gene: TRBJ1-1
clone size: NA
V gene: TRBV14
D gene: TRBD1
CDR3 DNA: TGTGCCAGCAGGGAGACAGGGGATGGCACTGAAGCTTTCTTT
CDR3 protein: CASRETGDGTEAFF